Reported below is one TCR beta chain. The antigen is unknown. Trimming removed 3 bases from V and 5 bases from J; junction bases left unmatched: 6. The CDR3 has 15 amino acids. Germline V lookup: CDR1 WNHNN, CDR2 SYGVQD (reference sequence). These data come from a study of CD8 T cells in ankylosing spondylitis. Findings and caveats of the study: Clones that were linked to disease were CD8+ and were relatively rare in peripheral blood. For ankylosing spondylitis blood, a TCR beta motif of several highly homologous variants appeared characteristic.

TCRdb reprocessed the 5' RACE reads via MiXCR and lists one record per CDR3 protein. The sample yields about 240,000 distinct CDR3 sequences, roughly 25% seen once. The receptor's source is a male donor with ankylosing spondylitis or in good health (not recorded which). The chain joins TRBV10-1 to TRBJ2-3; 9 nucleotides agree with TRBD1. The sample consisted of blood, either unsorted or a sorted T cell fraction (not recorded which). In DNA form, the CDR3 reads TGCGCCAGCAGTGATTCCGGGACAGGGAAAGATACGCAGTATTTT. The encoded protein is CASSDSGTGKDTQYF.